These 18 T cell receptor beta chains were sequenced from one sample in a study of T cell responses to AZD1222 COVID-19 vaccine. Repertoires were generated with immunoSEQ multiplex PCR, while TCRdb's copy carries only in-frame clones and drops some. The sample lists more than 100,000 clones, approximately 85% occurring once. The sample here was peripheral blood, taken on day 0 of AZD1222 vaccination. The receptors originated from an adult in good health.

V is TRBV30 and J is TRBJ2-3; 7 bases map to TRBD2. The germline V gene encodes CDR1 GTSNPN and CDR2 SVGIG (reference sequence). There are 17 residues in the CDR3. V lost 2 bases and J lost 0; bases outside the gene matches: 11. The CDR3 is CAWSPPMSGVSTDTQYF. Here the CDR3 DNA reads TGTGCCTGGAGTCCCCCCATGAGCGGGGTTAGCACAGATACGCAGTATTTT.

This chain joins TRBV4-2 and TRBJ2-7; D may be TRBD1 or TRBD2 (6 bases each). The germline V and J ends were trimmed by 0 bases and 4 bases, with 19 bases remaining between them. Germline V lookup: CDR1 LGHNA, CDR2 YNFKEQ. This CDR3 is 17 amino acids long. CDR3 region: CASSQELRGATSYEQYF. The CDR3 DNA sequence: TGTGCCAGCAGCCAAGAATTGAGGGGGGCGACCTCTTACGAGCAGTACTTC.

The rearrangement joins TRBV3-1 (or the pseudogene TRBV3-2) to TRBJ2-7; maybe TRBD1 (5 bases). The CDR3 extends over 13 amino acids. V lost 3 bases and J lost 3, with 9 bases in between. Germline lookup yields CDR1 LGHDT and CDR2 YNNKEL (reference sequence). The CDR3 bases are TGTGCCAGCAGCCACGGACACGGCTACGAGCAGTACTTC. The encoded protein is CASSHGHGYEQYF.

The chain has TRBV23-1 and TRBJ2-7; no definite D call. TRBV23-1 is identified as an open reading frame with a role that is uncertain. Trimming cost V 6 bases and J 5 bases, with 17 bases left between them. This CDR3 contains 14 residues. The DNA for the CDR3 is TGCGCCAGCAGGAAGGATCTGTCCATGGACGAGCAGTACTTC. Translated: CASRKDLSMDEQYF.

V usage is TRBV9 and J usage is TRBJ1-1; a possible D gene is TRBD1 (5 bases). CDR1 SGDLS and CDR2 YYNGEE come from the germline V gene. V was trimmed by 4 bases and J by 2 bases, leaving 12 bases between them. The CDR3 spans 14 residues. The CDR3 region has the DNA TGTGCCAGCAGCAGAGGAGGGGTCAACACTGAAGCTTTCTTT. Protein product: CASSRGGVNTEAFF.

This clone is a singleton in its sample. This chain connects TRBV19 to TRBJ1-6; the match to TRBD1 covers 9 bases. Germline CDR1 is LNHDA and CDR2 is SQIVND (reference sequence). Trimming took 5 bases from V and 5 from J; bases not matched to a gene: 4. The CDR3 covers 15 residues. The CDR3 reads CASSRDRANNSPLHF. The CDR3 DNA reads TGTGCCAGTAGTCGGGACAGGGCCAATAATTCACCCCTCCACTTT.

The genes are TRBV23-1 and TRBJ2-3; 8 positions agree with TRBD2. TRBV23-1 is identified as an open reading frame with a role that is uncertain. V lost 0 bases, J lost 0 bases, and 11 bases stayed unmatched. This CDR3 has 19 residues. The CDR3 coding sequence is TGCGCCAGCAGTCAATCGGAGCATGAAGCGGGGGAGAGCACAGATACGCAGTATTTT. Amino acid sequence: CASSQSEHEAGESTDTQYF.

The CDR3, as DNA: TGTGCCATCAGTGTGGAGACAGGAGTTTTCAATGAGCAGTTCTTC. Its protein product is CAISVETGVFNEQFF. The chain is built from TRBV10-3 and TRBJ2-1, with a possible D match to TRBD1 (6 bases). The CDR3 length is 15 residues. Trimming stripped 4 bases from V and 6 bases from J, with 16 bases between. The germline gives CDR1 ENHRY, CDR2 SYGVKD.

The chain carries TRBV5-5 and TRBJ1-1; tentatively, D is TRBD1 (5 bases). Trimming left V 4 bases short and J 1 base short, with 8 bases between. CDR3 size: 13 residues. Germline V gene data show CDR1 as SGHKS and CDR2 as YYEKEE (reference sequence). The CDR3 here is CASSRTRNTEAFF. For the CDR3, the DNA is TGTGCCAGCAGCCGGACACGGAACACTGAAGCTTTCTTT.

The chain has TRBV6-1 and TRBJ1-1; tentatively, D is TRBD1 (5 bases). This CDR3 comprises 15 residues. Trimming left V 0 bases short and J 6 bases short, with 14 bases between. Per germline, CDR1 MNHNS and CDR2 SASEGT. The CDR3 reads CASSEAHGAGAEAFF. In DNA, the CDR3 is TGTGCCAGCAGTGAAGCGCACGGGGCGGGAGCTGAAGCTTTCTTT.

Note on this clone: At one of its ends the junction is not consistent with the germline gene, which may arise from a read error. The chain employs TRBV7-7 and TRBJ1-5; no clear D. The CDR3 is 13 amino acids. Germline CDR1 reads SSHAT; CDR2 reads FNYEAQ (reference sequence). The CDR3 sequence is CASSLDEHQPQHF. CDR3 sequence (DNA): TGTGCTAGCAGCTTAGATGAGCATCAGCCCCAGCATTTT.

The chain is built from TRBV4-3 and TRBJ1-3; TRBD1 agrees at 7 bases. Germline V CDR1 and CDR2: LGHNA, YSLEER. Trimming removed 0 bases from V and 0 bases from J; junction bases left unmatched: 2. This CDR3 is built from 16 residues. Here the CDR3 reads CASSQDGTVSGNTIYF. The CDR3, as DNA: TGCGCCAGCAGCCAAGATGGGACAGTCTCTGGAAACACCATATATTTT.

The chain carries TRBV5-1 and TRBJ1-5; TRBD1 is a possible D gene (5 bases). CDR1 and CDR2 from the germline V gene are SGHRS and YFSETQ. This CDR3 spans 14 amino acids. Trimming pared 0 bases from V and 3 bases from J, leaving 7 bases between. The CDR3 DNA follows: TGCGCCAGCAGCTTGGGACAGCCCAATCAGCCCCAGCATTTT. Residues: CASSLGQPNQPQHF.

V gene TRBV2 combines with J gene TRBJ2-7, with D uncertain. The CDR3 is 10 amino acids. With 7 bases removed from V and 5 bases from J, the gap between germline ends came to 6 bases. CDR1 is SNHLY, CDR2 FYNNEI, per germline. CDR3 sequence reads: CASNLDEQYF. The CDR3 nucleotides read TGTGCCAGCAATTTAGACGAGCAGTACTTC.

This clone showed up just once. The chain links TRBV6-1 to TRBJ1-5; D possibly corresponds to TRBD1 (5 bases). The CDR3 has 15 residues. Deletions cut 0 bases from V and 5 bases from J, with 11 bases between. Germline CDR1 and CDR2: MNHNS and SASEGT. The CDR3 nucleotides are TGTGCCAGCAGTGAAGCGGGGGGGGTTTATCAGCCCCAGCATTTT. Protein sequence: CASSEAGGVYQPQHF.

The J gene is TRBJ2-7, the V gene TRBV12-3 or TRBV12-4; D not resolved. V dropped 8 bases and J dropped 3 bases, with 11 bases sitting between them. There are 12 residues in the CDR3. In DNA form, the CDR3 reads TGTGCCAGCCGCGGAAAAAACTACGAGCAGTACTTC. Its translation is CASRGKNYEQYF.

The V call is TRBV3-1 (or the pseudogene TRBV3-2), the J call TRBJ1-6; D not resolved. The length of the CDR3 is 16 residues. Germline CDR1 reads LGHDT; CDR2 reads YNNKEL (reference sequence). Trimming cost V 0 bases and J 9 bases, with 15 bases left between them. The CDR3 coding sequence is TGTGCCAGCAGCCAAGATGCGGCTTCCCTTGGTTCACCCCTCCACTTT. Protein product: CASSQDAASLGSPLHF.

As to this clone: This specimen includes other DNA sequences encoding the same CDR3. The chain joins TRBV3-1 (or the pseudogene TRBV3-2) to TRBJ2-5; D is unclear. V lost 5 bases, J lost 2 bases, and 3 bases lay in between. This CDR3 is 11 amino acids long. Germline V gene sequence: CDR1 LGHDT, CDR2 YNNKEL (reference sequence). DNA of the CDR3: TGTGCCAGCAGCTTGCAAGAGACCCAGTACTTC. It translates to CASSLQETQYF.